The 8 T cell receptor beta chains in this list originate from one sample, sequenced in a study of human T cells and chemical hapten exposure. From the RACE reads, TCRdb called clonotypes with MiXCR, one entry per CDR3 protein. The data contain some 70,000 distinct CDR3 sequences, around a tenth of them seen just once; the ten biggest clones take up approximately 7%. As for time point: patch test 2, 6 weeks after DPC sensitization. Treatment noted: therapeutic diphenylcyclopropenone sensitization with weekly scalp DPC. The source was whole blood, collected in connection with sensitization to the hapten diphenylcyclopropenone (DPC). The receptor set was obtained from a woman aged 45 to 65 with alopecia areata. Some clones in this sample may be carry-over from other donors' samples.

The chain couples TRBV5-1 to TRBJ2-1; the D is unclear. Germline lookup yields CDR1 SGHRS and CDR2 YFSETQ. The ends were cut back, 1 base at V and 14 bases at J, with 13 bases in the middle. This CDR3 is built from 12 residues. The CDR3 here is CASSLNDELEFF. DNA of the CDR3: TGCGCCAGCAGCTTGAACGACGAGCTGGAGTTCTTC.

This rearrangement joins TRBV5-1 to TRBJ2-1; possible D gene TRBD1, 6 bases. This CDR3 region has 14 residues. Germline V CDR1 and CDR2: SGHRS, YFSETQ. The germline V and J ends were trimmed by 2 bases and 3 bases, with 9 bases remaining between them. The CDR3 nucleotides read TGCGCCAGCAGCTTTAGGGACAACTACAATGAGCAGTTCTTC. Its translation: CASSFRDNYNEQFF.

This clonotype was observed many times. V and J are TRBV29-1 and TRBJ1-4; D gene ambiguous. V was trimmed by 4 bases and J by 7 bases, leaving 10 bases between them. The CDR3 runs to 12 residues. Germline lookup yields CDR1 SQVTM and CDR2 ANQGSEA. CDR3 in amino acids: CSVVGNGEKLFF. CDR3 coding DNA: TGCAGCGTTGTGGGGAATGGTGAAAAACTGTTTTTT.

CDR3 in amino acids: CSARETGWNSPLHF. In DNA, the CDR3 is TGCAGTGCTAGGGAGACAGGGTGGAATTCACCCCTCCACTTT. J is TRBJ1-6 and V is TRBV20-1; 7 bases match TRBD1. V was clipped by 3 bases and J by 7 bases; unmatched bases: 6. Looked up from germline, CDR1 is DFQATT and CDR2 is SNEGSKA (reference sequence). The CDR3 runs to 14 residues.

This clonotype was observed at least ten times. V is TRBV27 and J is TRBJ1-4, with TRBD1 identical over 9 bases. Germline loops: CDR1 MNHEY, CDR2 SMNVEV (reference sequence). The CDR3 sequence is 14 residues long. V shed 6 bases, J shed 8 bases, and the junction held 7 bases outside the gene matches. CDR3 coding DNA: TGTGCCAGCAGCCAGGACAGGGGAAGGGAAAAACTGTTTTTT. The encoded protein is CASSQDRGREKLFF.

This clonotype showed up many times. The J gene is TRBJ2-1, the V gene TRBV24-1, with 11 bases that match TRBD2. The CDR3 is 19 residues long. V dropped 0 bases and J dropped 0; count of bases not matched to a gene: 6. CDR1 and CDR2 (germline): KGHDR, SFDVKD. CDR3 coding DNA: TGTGCCACCAGTGATTTGAGGCTAGCGGGAGGTGGCTCCTACAATGAGCAGTTCTTC. Encoded protein: CATSDLRLAGGGSYNEQFF.

This clonotype was found many times. The genes are TRBV20-1 and TRBJ1-1, with 7 bases identical to TRBD1. Germline CDR1 DFQATT, CDR2 SNEGSKA (reference sequence). This CDR3 has 15 residues. V was pared by 4 bases and J by 2 bases, with 10 bases of the junction left unmatched. Written as DNA, the CDR3 is TGCAGTGCTACAGGGGGTCGAGGGGTCAACACTGAAGCTTTCTTT. Residues: CSATGGRGVNTEAFF.

In its sample, this clonotype was seen many times. The V call is TRBV11-2, the J call TRBJ2-7; 11 nucleotides align to TRBD2. Germline V gene sequence: CDR1 SGHAT, CDR2 FQNNGV. This CDR3 is built from 15 residues. V gave up 0 bases and J gave up 4 bases; unmatched junction bases: 2. CDR3 protein: CASSLDWTSGYEQYF. The DNA of the CDR3 is TGTGCCAGCAGCTTAGATTGGACTAGCGGGTACGAGCAGTACTTC.